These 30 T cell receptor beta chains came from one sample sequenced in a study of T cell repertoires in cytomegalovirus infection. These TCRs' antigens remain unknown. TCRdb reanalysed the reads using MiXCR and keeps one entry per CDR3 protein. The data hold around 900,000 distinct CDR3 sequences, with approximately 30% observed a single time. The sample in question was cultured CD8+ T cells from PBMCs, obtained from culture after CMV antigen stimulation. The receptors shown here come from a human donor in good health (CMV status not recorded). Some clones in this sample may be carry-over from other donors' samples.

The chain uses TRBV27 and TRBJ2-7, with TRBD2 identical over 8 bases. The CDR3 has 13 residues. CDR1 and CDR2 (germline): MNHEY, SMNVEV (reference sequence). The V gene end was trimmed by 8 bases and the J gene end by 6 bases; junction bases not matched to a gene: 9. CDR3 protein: CASGPERGFEQYF. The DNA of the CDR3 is TGTGCCAGCGGGCCCGAGCGGGGGTTCGAGCAGTACTTC.

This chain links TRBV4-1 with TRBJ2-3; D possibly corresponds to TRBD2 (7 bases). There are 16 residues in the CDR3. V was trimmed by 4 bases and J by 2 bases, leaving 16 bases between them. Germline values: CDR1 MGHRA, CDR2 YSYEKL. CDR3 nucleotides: TGCGCCAGCAGCCCTCTCGGGGGGCCTGACACAGATACGCAGTATTTT. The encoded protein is CASSPLGGPDTDTQYF.

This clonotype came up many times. The CDR3 reads CASRLTSGGSYNEQFF. CDR3 coding DNA: TGTGCCAGCAGACTGACTAGCGGGGGCTCCTACAATGAGCAGTTCTTC. The J gene is TRBJ2-1, the V gene TRBV7-8, with 12 positions matching TRBD2. This CDR3 region has 16 residues. Germline loops: CDR1 SGHVS, CDR2 FQNEAQ. Trimming cost V 6 bases and J 0 bases; bases outside gene matches: 3.

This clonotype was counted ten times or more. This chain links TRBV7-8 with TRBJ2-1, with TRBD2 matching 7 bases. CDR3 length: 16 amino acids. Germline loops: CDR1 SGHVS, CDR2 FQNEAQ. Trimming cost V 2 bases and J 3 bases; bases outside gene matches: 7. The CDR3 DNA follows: TGTGCCAGCAGCTTAACGGTGGGCGGGGGCTACAATGAGCAGTTCTTC. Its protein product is CASSLTVGGGYNEQFF.

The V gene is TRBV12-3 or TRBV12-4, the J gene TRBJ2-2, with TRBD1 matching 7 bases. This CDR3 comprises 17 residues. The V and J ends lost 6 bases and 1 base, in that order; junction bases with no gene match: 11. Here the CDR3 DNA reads TGTGCCAGCAGCGAACAGGGGTTAGGGCTGAACACCGGGGAGCTGTTTTTT. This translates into CASSEQGLGLNTGELFF.

The CDR3 here is CAGGEGDPRTEAFF. In nucleotides, the CDR3 is TGTGCCGGCGGAGAAGGGGATCCCCGGACTGAAGCTTTCTTT. The J gene is TRBJ1-1, the V gene TRBV28, with D possibly matching TRBD1 (5 bases). The germline V gene encodes CDR1 MDHEN and CDR2 SYDVKM. The CDR3 has 14 amino acids. Trimming took 11 bases from V and 5 from J, leaving 21 bases between them.

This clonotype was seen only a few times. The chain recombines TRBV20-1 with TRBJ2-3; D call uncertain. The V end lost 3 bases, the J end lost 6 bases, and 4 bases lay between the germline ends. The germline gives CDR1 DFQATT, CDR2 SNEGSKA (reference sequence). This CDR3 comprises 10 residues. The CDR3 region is CSASLDTQYF. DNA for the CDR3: TGCAGTGCTAGTCTCGATACGCAGTATTTT.

CDR3 sequence (DNA): TGTGCCAGCAGCCGCGGGAGCCAAGAGACCCAGTACTTC. Amino acid sequence: CASSRGSQETQYF. The chain has TRBV7-9 and TRBJ2-5; TRBD2 agrees at 7 bases. This CDR3 is 13 amino acids long. The trim removed 5 bases at V and 1 base at J, leaving 1 base unmatched. The V gene's germline CDR1 is SEHNR and CDR2 FQNEAQ (reference sequence).

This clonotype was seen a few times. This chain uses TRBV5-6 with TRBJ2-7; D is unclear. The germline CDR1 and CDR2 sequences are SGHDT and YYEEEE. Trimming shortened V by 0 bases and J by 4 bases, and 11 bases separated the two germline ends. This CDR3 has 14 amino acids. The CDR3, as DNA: TGTGCCAGCAGCTTGGGCTGGGGTCCTTACGAGCAGTACTTC. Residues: CASSLGWGPYEQYF.

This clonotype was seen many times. The CDR3 region has the DNA TGTGCCAGCAGCTTAGGGTGGGGAAGTCTGGGACAGGACTACACAGATACGCAGTATTTT. The encoded protein is CASSLGWGSLGQDYTDTQYF. V gene TRBV7-2 combines with J gene TRBJ2-3; 8 positions agree with TRBD1. V gave up 1 base and J gave up 2 bases; unmatched junction bases: 17. This CDR3 region has 20 residues. CDR1 and CDR2 (germline): SGHTA, FQGNSA.

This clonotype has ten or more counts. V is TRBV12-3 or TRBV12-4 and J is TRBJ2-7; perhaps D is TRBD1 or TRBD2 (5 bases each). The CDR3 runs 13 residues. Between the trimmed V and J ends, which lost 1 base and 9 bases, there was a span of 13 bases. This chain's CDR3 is CASSLGDASRQYF. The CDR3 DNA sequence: TGTGCCAGCAGTTTAGGGGACGCCAGTCGGCAGTACTTC.

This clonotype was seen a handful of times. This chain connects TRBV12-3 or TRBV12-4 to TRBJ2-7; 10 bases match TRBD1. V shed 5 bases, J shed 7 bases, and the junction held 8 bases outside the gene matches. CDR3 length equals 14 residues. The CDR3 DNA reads TGTGCCAGCAGTCCCCGACAGGGGGCGCGTGAGCAGTACTTC. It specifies CASSPRQGAREQYF.

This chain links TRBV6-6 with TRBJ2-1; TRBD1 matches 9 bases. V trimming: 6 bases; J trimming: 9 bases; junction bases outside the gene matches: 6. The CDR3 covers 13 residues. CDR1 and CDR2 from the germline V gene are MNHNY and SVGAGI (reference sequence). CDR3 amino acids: CASSFGTGSEQFF. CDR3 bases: TGTGCCAGCAGCTTCGGGACAGGGAGTGAGCAGTTCTTC.

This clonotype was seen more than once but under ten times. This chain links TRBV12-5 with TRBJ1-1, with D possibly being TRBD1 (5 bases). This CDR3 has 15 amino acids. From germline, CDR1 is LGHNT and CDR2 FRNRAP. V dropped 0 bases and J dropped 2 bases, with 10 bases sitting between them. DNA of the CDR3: TGTGCTAGTGGTTTGGTAGGGGCTTCAAACACTGAAGCTTTCTTT. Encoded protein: CASGLVGASNTEAFF. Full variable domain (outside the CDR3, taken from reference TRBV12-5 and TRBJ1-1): DARVTQTPRHKVTEMGQEVTMRCQPILGHNTVFWYRQTMMQGLELLAYFRNRAPLDDSGMPKDRFSAEMPDATLATLKIQPSEPRDSAVYFCASGLVGASNTEAFFGQGTRLTVV.

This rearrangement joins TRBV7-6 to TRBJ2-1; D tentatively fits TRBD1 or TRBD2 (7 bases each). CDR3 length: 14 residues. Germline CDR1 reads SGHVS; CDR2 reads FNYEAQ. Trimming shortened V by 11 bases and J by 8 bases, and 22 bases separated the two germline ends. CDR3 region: CAGRGEGAFDEQFF. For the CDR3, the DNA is TGTGCCGGCCGAGGGGAGGGGGCTTTCGATGAGCAGTTCTTC.

The DNA of the CDR3 is TGTGCCAGCAGCTTCGAGGGGGCCCACACTGAAGCTTTCTTT. This sequence encodes CASSFEGAHTEAFF. The chain uses TRBV7-9 and TRBJ1-1; 7 nucleotides line up with TRBD1. With 3 bases clipped from V and 3 bases from J, the junction kept 4 bases outside the gene matches. The CDR3 has 14 residues. Per germline, CDR1 SEHNR and CDR2 FQNEAQ (reference sequence).

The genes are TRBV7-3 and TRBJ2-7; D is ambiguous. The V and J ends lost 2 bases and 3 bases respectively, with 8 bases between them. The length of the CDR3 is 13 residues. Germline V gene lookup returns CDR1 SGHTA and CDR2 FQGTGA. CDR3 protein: CASSLGPNYEQYV. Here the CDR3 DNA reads TGTGCCAGCAGCTTAGGTCCAAACTACGAGCAGTACGTC.

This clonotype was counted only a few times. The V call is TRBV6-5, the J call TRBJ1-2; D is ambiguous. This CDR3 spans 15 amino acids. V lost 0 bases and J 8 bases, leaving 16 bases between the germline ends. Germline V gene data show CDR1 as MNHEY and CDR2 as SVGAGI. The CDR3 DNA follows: TGTGCCAGCAGTTACTCCTCCTCAATTCGTTACGGCTACACCTTC. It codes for CASSYSSSIRYGYTF.

The CDR3 sequence: CASSSGIPSSYNSPLHF. In nucleotides, the CDR3 is TGTGCCAGCAGTTCAGGAATTCCCAGCTCCTATAATTCACCCCTCCACTTT. The chain recombines TRBV6-1 with TRBJ1-6; D not resolved. V shed 5 bases and J shed 0 bases, with 14 bases lying between them. CDR1 and CDR2 from the germline V gene are MNHNS and SASEGT. The CDR3 contains 17 residues.

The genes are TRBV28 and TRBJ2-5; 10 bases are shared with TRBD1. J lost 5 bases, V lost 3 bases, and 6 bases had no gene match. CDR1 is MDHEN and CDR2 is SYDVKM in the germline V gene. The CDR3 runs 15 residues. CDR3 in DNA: TGTGCCAGCAGTTTTGGGGACAGGGGAACGGAGACCCAGTACTTC. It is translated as CASSFGDRGTETQYF.

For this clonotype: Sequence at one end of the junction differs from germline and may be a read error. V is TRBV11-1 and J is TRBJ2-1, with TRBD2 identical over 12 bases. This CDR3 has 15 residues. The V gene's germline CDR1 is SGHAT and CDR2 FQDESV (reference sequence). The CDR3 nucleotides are TGTGCCAGCAGCCCTTCTAGCGGGGGGGCAGATGAGCGGTTCTTC. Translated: CASSPSSGGADERFF.

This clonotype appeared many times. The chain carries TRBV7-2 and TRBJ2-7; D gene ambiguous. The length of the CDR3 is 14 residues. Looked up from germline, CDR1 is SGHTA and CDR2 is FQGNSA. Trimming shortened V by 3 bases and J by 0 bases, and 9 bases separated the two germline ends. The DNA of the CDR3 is TGTGCCAGCAGCTTGTGGACCTCCTCCTACGAGCAGTACGTC. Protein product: CASSLWTSSYEQYV.

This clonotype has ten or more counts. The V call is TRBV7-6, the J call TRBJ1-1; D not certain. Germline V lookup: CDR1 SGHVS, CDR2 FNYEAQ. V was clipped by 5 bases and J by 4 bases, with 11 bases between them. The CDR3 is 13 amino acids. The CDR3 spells CASSRRESTEAFF. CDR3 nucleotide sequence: TGTGCCAGCAGCCGACGGGAGTCCACTGAAGCTTTCTTT.

CDR3 sequence reads: CASSDGRWQITGELFF. DNA of the CDR3: TGTGCCAGCAGTGATGGAAGGTGGCAGATCACCGGGGAGCTGTTTTTT. The chain combines TRBV6-1 with TRBJ2-2; D call uncertain. Germline-derived CDR1 and CDR2 are MNHNS and SASEGT. V lost 3 bases and J lost 4, with 15 bases in between. CDR3 length: 16 amino acids.

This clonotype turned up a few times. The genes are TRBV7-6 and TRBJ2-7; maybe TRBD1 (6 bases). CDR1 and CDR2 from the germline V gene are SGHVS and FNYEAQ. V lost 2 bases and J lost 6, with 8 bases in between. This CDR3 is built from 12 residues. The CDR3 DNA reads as TGTGCCAGCAGCTTAATGGGGGCCGAGCAGTACTTC. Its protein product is CASSLMGAEQYF.

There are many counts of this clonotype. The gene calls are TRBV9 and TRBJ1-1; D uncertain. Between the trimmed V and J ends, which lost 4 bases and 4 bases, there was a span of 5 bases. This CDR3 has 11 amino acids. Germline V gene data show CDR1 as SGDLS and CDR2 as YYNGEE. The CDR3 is CASSSSTEAFF. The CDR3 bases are TGTGCCAGCAGCTCCAGCACTGAAGCTTTCTTT.

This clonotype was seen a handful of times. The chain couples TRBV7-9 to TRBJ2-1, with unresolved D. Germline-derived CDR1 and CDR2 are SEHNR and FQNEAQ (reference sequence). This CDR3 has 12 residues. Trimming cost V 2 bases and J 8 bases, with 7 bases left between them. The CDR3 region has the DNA TGTGCCAGCAGCTTAACAGTTTATGAGCAGTTCTTC. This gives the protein CASSLTVYEQFF.

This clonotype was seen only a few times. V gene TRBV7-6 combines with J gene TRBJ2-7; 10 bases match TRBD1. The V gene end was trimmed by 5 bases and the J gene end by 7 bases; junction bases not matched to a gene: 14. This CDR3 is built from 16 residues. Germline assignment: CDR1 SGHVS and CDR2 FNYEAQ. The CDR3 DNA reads TGTGCCAGCAGCCAGACCGCCTTTGGGACAGGGGTAGAGCAGTACTTC. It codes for CASSQTAFGTGVEQYF. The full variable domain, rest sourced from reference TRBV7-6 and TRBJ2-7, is GAGVSQSPRYKVTKRGQDVALRCDPISGHVSLYWYRQALGQGPEFLTYFNYEAQQDKSGLPNDRFSAERPEGSISTLTIQRTEQRDSAMYRCASSQTAFGTGVEQYFGPGTRLTVT.

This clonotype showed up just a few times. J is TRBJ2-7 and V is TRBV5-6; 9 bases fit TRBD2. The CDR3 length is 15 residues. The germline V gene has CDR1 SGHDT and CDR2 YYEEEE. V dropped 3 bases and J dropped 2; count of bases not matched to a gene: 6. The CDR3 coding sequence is TGTGCCAGCAGCTCCCAGCGGGGGGCCCCCTACGAGCAGTACTTC. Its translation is CASSSQRGAPYEQYF.

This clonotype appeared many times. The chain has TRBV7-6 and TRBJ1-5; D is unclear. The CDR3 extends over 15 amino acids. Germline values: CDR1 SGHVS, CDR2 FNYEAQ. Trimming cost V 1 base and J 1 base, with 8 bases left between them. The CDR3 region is CASSLEWSSNQPQHF. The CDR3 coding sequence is TGTGCCAGCAGCTTAGAGTGGTCCAGCAATCAGCCCCAGCATTTT.